One and the same sample provided the 23 T cell receptor beta chains below, sequenced in a study of T-cell reconstitution after alpha-beta-depleted transplantation in children. Unique molecular identifiers were used in preparing the TCRbeta library. TCRdb independently ran MiXCR on the PCR reads; one entry per CDR3 protein. The table has approximately 500,000 distinct CDR3 sequences, over 20% seen once. This specimen was PBMCs, taken before TCRalphabeta/CD19-depleted stem cell transplant. The receptors were gathered from a boy in the first two years of life with Wiskott-Aldrich syndrome, due to receive a stem cell transplant.

This clonotype was counted only a few times. J is TRBJ2-3 and V is TRBV7-3; the D is unclear. The germline V gene encodes CDR1 SGHTA and CDR2 FQGTGA. The CDR3 totals 13 residues. V was shortened by 5 bases and J by 9 bases, with 15 bases between the two germline ends. DNA for the CDR3: TGTGCCAGCAGCCAATCGTCAAGTACCACGCAGTATTTT. Translated: CASSQSSSTTQYF.

The V and J genes are TRBV6-1 and TRBJ1-2; 9 bases line up with TRBD1. CDR1 is MNHNS and CDR2 is SASEGT in the germline V gene. Trimming took 6 bases from V and 7 from J; bases not matched to a gene: 3. This CDR3 has 12 residues. For the CDR3, the DNA is TGTGCCAGCAGGGGACAGGGTACTGGCTACACCTTC. Protein product: CASRGQGTGYTF.

This clonotype appeared a few times. The germline gene is not matched at one end of the junction; a read error may be the cause. The chain combines TRBV24-1 with TRBJ2-1, with unresolved D. The CDR3 covers 13 residues. CDR1 is KGHDR, CDR2 SFDVKD, per germline. The CDR3 is CVTRTVVHDEQFF. The CDR3 nucleotides read TGTGTCACCAGGACCGTCGTACACGATGAGCAGTTCTTC.

As regards this clonotype: Germline and junction disagree at one end, which may indicate a read error. The chain is built from TRBV20-1 and TRBJ1-2; no reliable D call. The CDR3 runs 11 residues. Germline values: CDR1 DFQATT, CDR2 SNEGSKA (reference sequence). The CDR3 nucleotides read TGCAGTCCCACAGTAGACTATGGCTACACCTTT. Protein product: CSPTVDYGYTF.

This clonotype has a handful of counts. V usage is TRBV27 and J usage is TRBJ1-5, with D tentatively TRBD1 (6 bases). The CDR3 sequence is 14 residues long. V was pared by 4 bases and J by 6 bases, with 13 bases between. Germline CDR1 MNHEY, CDR2 SMNVEV (reference sequence). Here the CDR3 reads CASSSRGAGQPQHF. Here the CDR3 DNA reads TGTGCCAGCAGTTCGAGGGGGGCGGGTCAGCCCCAGCATTTT.

This clonotype was seen more than once but under ten times. The chain links TRBV7-9 to TRBJ1-4, with unresolved D. This CDR3 region has 15 residues. Germline CDR1 and CDR2: SEHNR and FQNEAQ (reference sequence). Trimming took 3 bases from V and 7 from J, leaving 15 bases between them. CDR3 bases: TGTGCCAGCAGCTTGGAGTCCCTCCTGGGTGAAAAACTGTTTTTT. Amino acids: CASSLESLLGEKLFF.

This clonotype was detected only a few times. This chain uses TRBV2 with TRBJ2-3; TRBD1 matches at 7 bases. This CDR3 has 13 amino acids. Germline assignment: CDR1 SNHLY and CDR2 FYNNEI. With 6 bases clipped from V and 5 bases from J, the junction kept 5 bases outside the gene matches. CDR3 nucleotides: TGTGCCAGCAGGACAGGGAGATTAGATACGCAGTATTTT. This sequence encodes CASRTGRLDTQYF.

The V and J genes are TRBV6-2 or TRBV6-3 and TRBJ2-2; D possibly corresponds to TRBD2 (6 bases). The V and J ends lost 7 bases and 6 bases respectively, with 18 bases between them. The V gene's germline CDR1 is MNHEY and CDR2 SVGEGT. The CDR3 consists of 15 residues. CDR3 region: CASTPMAGRPGELFF. DNA of the CDR3: TGTGCCAGCACTCCAATGGCAGGGAGGCCCGGGGAGCTGTTTTTT.

The rearrangement joins TRBV6-4 to TRBJ2-1; TRBD2 matches 7 bases. Germline V gene data show CDR1 as MRHNA and CDR2 as SNTAGT. The CDR3 totals 15 residues. V dropped 5 bases and J dropped 3; count of bases not matched to a gene: 7. As DNA, the CDR3 is TGTGCCAGCAGTAGCGGGAATGTGCTCTACAATGAGCAGTTCTTC. Its translation: CASSSGNVLYNEQFF.

This clonotype was picked up a small number of times. V usage is TRBV6-1 and J usage is TRBJ1-4; 8 bases agree with TRBD1. CDR1 MNHNS and CDR2 SASEGT come from the germline V gene. J gave up 7 bases and V 2 bases, and 3 bases lay outside the gene matches. The CDR3 spans 14 residues. This chain's CDR3 is CASSEMTGVEKLFF. The CDR3 DNA reads TGTGCCAGCAGTGAAATGACAGGGGTTGAAAAACTGTTTTTT.

The gene calls are TRBV11-1 and TRBJ2-1, with TRBD2 identical over 11 bases. The CDR3 length is 17 residues. The V gene end was trimmed by 1 base and the J gene end by 3 bases; junction bases not matched to a gene: 5. Germline CDR1 SGHAT, CDR2 FQDESV (reference sequence). The CDR3 sequence is CASSLEPSGRSYNEQFF. The CDR3 DNA sequence: TGTGCCAGCAGCTTAGAACCTAGCGGGAGGAGCTACAATGAGCAGTTCTTC.

This clonotype was counted a few times. The rearrangement joins TRBV5-1 to TRBJ2-5; D may be TRBD2 (6 bases). The CDR3 has 15 residues. CDR1 is SGHRS and CDR2 is YFSETQ in the germline V gene. V was pared by 4 bases and J by 5 bases, with 18 bases between. The CDR3 DNA reads as TGCGCCAGCAGCCCAAGTCTAGCGTCGGGGGAGACCCAGTACTTC. This encodes CASSPSLASGETQYF.

This sequence joins TRBV20-1 and TRBJ2-3; D is perhaps TRBD2 (5 bases). This CDR3 comprises 13 residues. Germline loops: CDR1 DFQATT, CDR2 SNEGSKA (reference sequence). The V gene lost 3 bases and the J gene lost 4 bases, with 11 bases spanning the gap. This CDR3 reads CSASLRVPDTQYF. The CDR3 nucleotides read TGCAGTGCTAGTTTGAGGGTGCCAGATACGCAGTATTTT.

This chain joins TRBV7-8 and TRBJ2-3; perhaps D is TRBD1 or TRBD2 (5 bases each). This CDR3 has 18 residues. Looked up from germline, CDR1 is SGHVS and CDR2 is FQNEAQ. V was clipped by 1 base and J by 4 bases, with 21 bases between them. CDR3 sequence reads: CASSLVNSLLGRSDTQYF. CDR3 DNA sequence: TGTGCCAGCAGCTTAGTCAATAGTTTACTGGGACGATCAGATACGCAGTATTTT.

The sample holds a few counts of this clonotype. The chain employs TRBV6-5 and TRBJ2-5, with no clear D. Between the trimmed V and J ends, which lost 3 bases and 8 bases, there was a span of 7 bases. The CDR3 totals 11 residues. Germline assignment: CDR1 MNHEY and CDR2 SVGAGI. The CDR3 nucleotides read TGTGCCAGCAGTTATTATGATACCCAGTACTTC. As protein: CASSYYDTQYF.

The V call is TRBV20-1, the J call TRBJ2-7; TRBD2 matches 7 bases. J lost 7 bases, V lost 6 bases, and 6 bases had no gene match. This CDR3 comprises 11 residues. The germline V gene has CDR1 DFQATT and CDR2 SNEGSKA (reference sequence). CDR3 DNA: TGCAGTGCCTTCAACGGGGGGGAGCAGTACTTC. Its protein product is CSAFNGGEQYF.

This clonotype was seen a few times. The chain couples TRBV28 to TRBJ2-7; D perhaps matches TRBD1 (6 bases). Per the germline V gene, CDR1 is MDHEN and CDR2 is SYDVKM. Trimming left V 1 base short and J 3 bases short, with 22 bases between. This CDR3 has 18 residues. The CDR3 DNA is TGTGCCAGCAGTTTATTTTCCCTCGCAGGGGATTACGGCTACGAGCAGTACTTC. Translation gives CASSLFSLAGDYGYEQYF.

The chain joins TRBV24-1 to TRBJ1-5; 9 bases match TRBD1. The CDR3 length is 15 residues. Trimming removed 4 bases from V and 6 bases from J; junction bases left unmatched: 6. CDR1 KGHDR and CDR2 SFDVKD come from the germline V gene. CDR3 bases: TGTGCCACCAGTGAAACAGGGGGCATCGGTCAGCCCCAGCATTTT. Translation: CATSETGGIGQPQHF.

The chain joins TRBV18 to TRBJ1-6; 8 bases fit TRBD1. The V and J ends lost 0 bases and 7 bases, in that order; junction bases with no gene match: 2. This CDR3 has 15 amino acids. Germline CDR1 KGHSH, CDR2 LQKENI. As DNA, the CDR3 is TGTGCCAGCTCACCACCGACAGGGGAGAATTCACCCCTCCACTTT. Amino acid sequence: CASSPPTGENSPLHF.

This CDR3 is CASSQDSAAGTDTQYF. CDR3 sequence (DNA): TGCGCCAGCAGCCAAGATAGCGCGGCGGGCACAGATACGCAGTATTTT. This chain connects TRBV4-1 to TRBJ2-3; tentative D call: TRBD2 (5 bases). Between the trimmed V and J ends, which lost 0 bases and 1 base, there was a span of 11 bases. The CDR3 has 16 amino acids. Germline CDR1 MGHRA, CDR2 YSYEKL.

This clonotype turned up a few times. The rearrangement uses TRBV4-2 and TRBJ2-7; 9 nucleotides align to TRBD2. CDR1 LGHNA and CDR2 YNFKEQ come from the germline V gene. J was trimmed by 6 bases and V by 1 base; bases with no gene match: 10. The CDR3 runs 16 residues. DNA for the CDR3: TGTGCCAGCAGCCAAGCTTTGGCTAGCGGGGCCCTCGAGCAGTACTTC. This sequence encodes CASSQALASGALEQYF.

The V gene is TRBV5-1, the J gene TRBJ2-7; no reliable D call. Trimming shortened V by 2 bases and J by 2 bases, and 11 bases separated the two germline ends. Germline V gene lookup returns CDR1 SGHRS and CDR2 YFSETQ. The CDR3 is made up of 14 amino acids. CDR3 in DNA: TGCGCCAGCAGCTTCGCGACACCTCCCTACGAGCAGTACTTC. The encoded protein is CASSFATPPYEQYF.

This clonotype has just one count. The chain joins TRBV10-3 to TRBJ2-1; 7 bases fit TRBD1. This CDR3 spans 14 amino acids. Trimming cost V 4 bases and J 7 bases; bases outside gene matches: 7. CDR1 is ENHRY, CDR2 SYGVKD, per germline. Here the CDR3 DNA reads TGTGCCATCAGTGGTCTAGGGGGCCGAAATGAGCAGTTCTTC. Protein: CAISGLGGRNEQFF.